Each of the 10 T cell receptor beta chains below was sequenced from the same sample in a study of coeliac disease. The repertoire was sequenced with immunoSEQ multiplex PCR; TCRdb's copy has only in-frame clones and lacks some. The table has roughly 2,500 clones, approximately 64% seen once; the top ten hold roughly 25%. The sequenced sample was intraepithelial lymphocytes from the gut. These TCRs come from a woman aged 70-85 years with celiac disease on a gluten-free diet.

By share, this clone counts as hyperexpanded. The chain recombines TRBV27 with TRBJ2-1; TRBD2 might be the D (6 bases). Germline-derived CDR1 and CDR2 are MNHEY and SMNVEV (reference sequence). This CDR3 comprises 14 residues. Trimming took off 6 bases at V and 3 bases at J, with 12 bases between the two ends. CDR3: CASRPGTYYNEQFF. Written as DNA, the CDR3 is TGTGCCAGCAGACCCGGGACTTACTACAATGAGCAGTTCTTC.

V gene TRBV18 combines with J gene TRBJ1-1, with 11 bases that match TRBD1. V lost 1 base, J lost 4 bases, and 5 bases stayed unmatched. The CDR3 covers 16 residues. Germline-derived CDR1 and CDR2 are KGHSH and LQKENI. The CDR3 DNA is TGTGCCAGCTCACCACAGGGACAGGGGGGCAGCACTGAAGCTTTCTTT. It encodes CASSPQGQGGSTEAFF.

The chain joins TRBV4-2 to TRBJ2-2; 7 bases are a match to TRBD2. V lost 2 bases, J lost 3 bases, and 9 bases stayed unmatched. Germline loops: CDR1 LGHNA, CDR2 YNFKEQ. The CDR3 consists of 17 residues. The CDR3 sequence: CASSQSSSGVDTGELFF. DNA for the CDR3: TGTGCCAGCAGCCAAAGTTCCAGCGGGGTGGACACCGGGGAGCTGTTTTTT.

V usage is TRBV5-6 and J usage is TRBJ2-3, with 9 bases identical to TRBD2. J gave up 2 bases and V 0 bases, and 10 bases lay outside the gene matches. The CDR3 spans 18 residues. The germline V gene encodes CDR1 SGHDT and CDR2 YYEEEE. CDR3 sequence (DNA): TGTGCCAGCAGCTTGGGGCGGGGGGGCATCCCCCCCACAGATACGCAGTATTTT. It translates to CASSLGRGGIPPTDTQYF.

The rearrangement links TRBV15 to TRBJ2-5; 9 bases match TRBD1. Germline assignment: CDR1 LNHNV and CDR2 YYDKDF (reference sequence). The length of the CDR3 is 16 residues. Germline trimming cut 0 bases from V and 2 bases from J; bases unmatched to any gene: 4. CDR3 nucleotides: TGTGCCACCAGCAGAGATAAGGGGACAGGGCAAGAGACCCAGTACTTC. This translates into CATSRDKGTGQETQYF.

The CDR3 DNA reads as TGTGCCAGCGGGAGTCGCGGGGGGATCGCCTACGAGCAGTACTTC. Amino acids: CASGSRGGIAYEQYF. V usage is TRBV11-2 and J usage is TRBJ2-7, with 8 nucleotides matching TRBD2. The CDR3 has 15 residues. The germline gives CDR1 SGHAT, CDR2 FQNNGV. V trimming: 8 bases; J trimming: 2 bases; junction bases outside the gene matches: 11.

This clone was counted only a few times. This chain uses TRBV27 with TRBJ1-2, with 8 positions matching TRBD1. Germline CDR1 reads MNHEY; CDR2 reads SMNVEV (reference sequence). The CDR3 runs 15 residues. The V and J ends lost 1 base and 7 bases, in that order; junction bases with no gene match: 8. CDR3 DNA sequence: TGTGCCAGCAGTTTATATGACAGGGGTTTGGGTGGCTACACCTTC. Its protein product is CASSLYDRGLGGYTF.

CDR3 in amino acids: CASSFERGASYEQYF. The CDR3 DNA sequence: TGTGCCAGCAGCTTTGAGCGGGGAGCCTCCTACGAGCAGTACTTC. J is TRBJ2-7 and V is TRBV11-2; 7 nucleotides match TRBD2. The CDR3 totals 15 residues. J was trimmed by 0 bases and V by 3 bases; bases with no gene match: 5. The V gene's germline CDR1 is SGHAT and CDR2 FQNNGV.

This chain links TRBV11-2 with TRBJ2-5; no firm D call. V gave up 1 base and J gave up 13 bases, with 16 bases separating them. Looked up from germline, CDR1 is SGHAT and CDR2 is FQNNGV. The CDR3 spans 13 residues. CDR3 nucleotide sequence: TGTGCCAGCAGCTTAGTGCTCGGCGCCCCGGGGTACTTC. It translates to CASSLVLGAPGYF.

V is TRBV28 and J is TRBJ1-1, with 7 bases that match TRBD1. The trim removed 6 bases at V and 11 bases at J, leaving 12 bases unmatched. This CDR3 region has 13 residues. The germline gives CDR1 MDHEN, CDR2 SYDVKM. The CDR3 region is CASSPTGVEYAFF. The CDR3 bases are TGTGCCAGCAGCCCTACAGGGGTCGAGTATGCTTTCTTT.